A selection of T cell receptor beta chains follows, all from one sample in a study of T and B cells in COVID-19 patients. TCRdb called the multiplex PCR reads again in MiXCR, with one record for every CDR3 protein. The table records 15,000 to 20,000 distinct CDR3 sequences, around a third of them present only once. Specimen: blood. All receptors come from a human donor with active COVID-19. The CDR3 runs from the conserved cysteine through the conserved F or W. D genes are given only for firm matches. Size is stated for part of the rows, as once, few or many counts, or as a class when the clone is expanded.

clone size | CDR3 length | J gene | V gene | D gene | CDR3 protein | CDR3 DNA
NA | 13 | TRBJ2-3 | TRBV6-1 | NA | CASRTSGDHTQYF | TGTGCCAGCAGGACCTCCGGGGATCATACGCAGTATTTT
NA | 18 | TRBJ2-3 | TRBV7-9 | TRBD2 | CASSLSGTSGGAFNTQYF | TGTGCCAGCAGCTTAAGCGGGACTAGCGGGGGGGCGTTTAATACGCAGTATTTT
NA | 18 | TRBJ2-2 | TRBV6-4 | TRBD2 | CASSRGLAGGRGTGELFF | TGTGCCAGTAGTCGGGGACTAGCGGGGGGGCGCGGCACCGGGGAGCTGTTTTTT
NA | 15 | TRBJ2-3 | TRBV20-1 | NA | CSARDARGDPDTQYF | TGCAGTGCTAGAGATGCGAGGGGGGACCCAGATACGCAGTATTTT
few | 13 | TRBJ2-1 | TRBV20-1 | NA | CSASAVTYNEQFF | TGCAGTGCTAGCGCAGTAACCTACAATGAGCAGTTCTTC
NA | 16 | TRBJ2-3 | TRBV19 | NA | CASSIPSLGPTDTQYF | TGTGCCAGTAGTATACCCAGCCTGGGACCCACAGATACGCAGTATTTT
NA | 17 | TRBJ1-1 | TRBV6-4 | NA | CASSDGTRNTGRTEAFF | TGTGCCAGCAGTGACGGGACTAGGAACACCGGGCGCACTGAAGCTTTCTTT
few | 14 | TRBJ2-1 | TRBV6-1 | TRBD2 | CASRSLAGGREQFF | TGTGCCAGCAGGTCACTAGCGGGGGGGCGTGAGCAGTTCTTC
NA | 18 | TRBJ2-5 | TRBV12-3/TRBV12-4 | NA | CASSPKISGGALGETQYF | TGTGCCAGCAGTCCGAAGATAAGTGGGGGGGCGCTTGGGGAGACCCAGTACTTC
few | 15 | TRBJ2-5 | TRBV6-6 | TRBD1 | CASSYRGQEAETQYF | TGTGCCAGCAGTTACCGGGGACAGGAGGCAGAGACCCAGTACTTC
once | 16 | TRBJ1-2 | TRBV6-5 | NA | CASSYSRGIANYGYIF | TGTGCCAGCAGTTACTCCCGAGGGATTGCTAACTATGGCTACATCTTC
few | 14 | TRBJ1-6 | TRBV6-4 | TRBD1 | CASSWTGIDSPLHF | TGTGCCAGCAGCTGGACAGGGATCGATTCACCCCTCCACTTT
NA | 14 | TRBJ1-1 | TRBV18 | NA | CASSTDSQNTEAFF | TGTGCCAGCTCCACGGACAGTCAAAACACTGAAGCTTTCTTT
few | 13 | TRBJ1-2 | TRBV18 | NA | CASSRASREGYTF | TGTGCCAGCTCACGGGCCTCGAGGGAAGGCTACACCTTC
once | 15 | TRBJ1-2 | TRBV5-4 | TRBD1 | CASSSAGQGDYGYTF | TGTGCCAGCAGTTCAGCGGGACAGGGGGACTATGGCTACACCTTC
NA | 19 | TRBJ2-1 | TRBV6-5 | TRBD2 | CASSLSIPLLAGTYNEQFF | TGTGCCAGCAGTTTGTCCATTCCCCTTCTAGCGGGGACCTACAATGAGCAGTTCTTC
NA | 13 | TRBJ1-2 | TRBV13 | NA | CASSSSYNYGYTF | TGTGCCAGCAGCTCCAGTTATAACTATGGCTACACCTTC
few | 15 | TRBJ1-6 | TRBV6-2/TRBV6-3 | NA | CASSFLTVNNSPLHF | TGTGCCAGCAGTTTCTTGACAGTGAATAATTCACCCCTCCACTTT
NA | 14 | TRBJ1-2 | TRBV12-3/TRBV12-4 | NA | CASSSRVGGEGYTF | TGTGCCAGCAGTTCCCGGGTAGGGGGAGAAGGCTACACCTTC
NA | 12 | TRBJ1-4 | TRBV10-1 | NA | CANPRANEKLFF | TGCGCCAACCCTCGGGCTAATGAAAAACTGTTTTTT
NA | 18 | TRBJ1-6 | TRBV19 | NA | CAPGEQGPFSSYNSPLHF | TGTGCCCCCGGAGAACAGGGACCCTTCAGCTCCTATAATTCACCCCTCCACTTT
medium-sized | 13 | TRBJ1-6 | TRBV29-1 | NA | CSASVRDNSPLHF | TGCAGCGCCTCTGTGAGGGACAATTCACCCCTCCACTTT
NA | 15 | TRBJ2-7 | TRBV6-2/TRBV6-3 | NA | CASSSLIQGEGEQYF | TGTGCCAGCAGTTCCTTGATACAAGGCGAAGGCGAGCAGTACTTC
NA | 13 | TRBJ2-3 | TRBV6-5 | NA | CVSSYSFADTQYF | TGTGTCAGCAGTTACTCGTTTGCAGATACGCAGTATTTT
NA | 14 | TRBJ1-1 | TRBV6-1 | NA | CASSEQRVNTEAFF | TGTGCCAGCAGTGAACAGAGGGTGAACACTGAAGCTTTCTTT
NA | 16 | TRBJ1-1 | TRBV5-7 | NA | CASSLRGGIVNTEAFF | TGTGCCAGCAGCCTTCGAGGGGGGATCGTGAACACTGAAGCTTTCTTT
NA | 11 | TRBJ2-5 | TRBV19 | NA | CASSHRQTQYF | TGTGCCAGTAGTCATCGGCAGACCCAGTACTTC
NA | 13 | TRBJ1-1 | TRBV6-6 | NA | CASSEEENTEAFF | TGTGCCAGCAGTGAGGAAGAGAACACTGAAGCTTTCTTT
NA | 16 | TRBJ1-3 | TRBV6-1 | NA | CASSERQVFSGNTIYF | TGTGCCAGCAGTGAACGACAGGTATTCTCTGGAAACACCATATATTTT
once | 17 | TRBJ1-1 | TRBV12-3/TRBV12-4 | TRBD1 | CASNPLGQGAGDTEAFF | TGTGCCAGCAACCCTTTGGGACAGGGGGCCGGGGACACTGAAGCTTTCTTT
NA | 15 | TRBJ1-2 | TRBV6-6 | NA | CASSSSRQANYGYTF | TGTGCCAGCAGTTCCTCCAGACAGGCTAACTATGGCTACACCTTC
NA | 17 | TRBJ2-2 | TRBV6-5 | NA | CASSRPPQLGRTGELFF | TGTGCCAGCAGTCGTCCGCCCCAGTTGGGGAGGACCGGGGAGCTGTTTTTT
NA | 17 | TRBJ2-5 | TRBV7-2 | TRBD2 | CASSPGRGGGDQETQYF | TGTGCCAGCAGCCCCGGACGAGGCGGGGGGGATCAAGAGACCCAGTACTTC
NA | 17 | TRBJ2-1 | TRBV20-1 | TRBD1 | CSARGVRGPGVYNEQFF | TGCAGTGCTAGAGGTGTGAGGGGGCCAGGGGTATACAATGAGCAGTTCTTC
NA | 13 | TRBJ2-2 | TRBV24-1 | NA | CATSMSNTGELFF | TGTGCCACCAGTATGTCGAACACCGGGGAGCTGTTTTTT
NA | 18 | TRBJ1-6 | TRBV7-9 | TRBD1 | CASSFSPGTGVYNSPLHF | TGTGCCAGCAGCTTCAGCCCCGGGACAGGGGTGTATAATTCACCCCTCCACTTT
NA | 12 | TRBJ1-1 | TRBV29-1 | NA | CSVQPVNTEAFF | TGCAGCGTGCAGCCGGTGAACACTGAAGCTTTCTTT
few | 15 | TRBJ2-5 | TRBV19 | TRBD2 | CASSIEGLTKETQYF | TGTGCCAGTAGTATAGAGGGACTAACAAAAGAGACCCAGTACTTC
few | 18 | TRBJ2-7 | TRBV12-3/TRBV12-4 | TRBD1 | CASSRDTYRGPSVYEQYF | TGTGCCAGCAGCCGGGATACTTACAGGGGGCCCTCCGTCTACGAGCAGTACTTC
few | 15 | TRBJ1-5 | TRBV27 | TRBD1 | CASSPRTGSNQPQHF | TGTGCCAGCAGTCCGCGGACAGGGAGCAATCAGCCCCAGCATTTT
NA | 15 | TRBJ2-2 | TRBV12-3/TRBV12-4 | NA | CASMLGGRYTGELFF | TGTGCCAGCATGTTGGGGGGGCGGTACACCGGGGAGCTGTTTTTT
few | 17 | TRBJ2-2 | TRBV5-4 | TRBD2 | CASSTGGGGANTGELFF | TGTGCCAGCAGCACCGGCGGGGGGGGAGCTAACACCGGGGAGCTGTTTTTT
NA | 15 | TRBJ1-6 | TRBV6-5 | NA | CASSPATSYNSPLHF | TGTGCCAGCAGCCCAGCCACCTCCTATAATTCACCCCTCCACTTT
medium-sized | 13 | TRBJ1-4 | TRBV19 | NA | CASSPRPNEKLFF | TGTGCCAGTAGTCCAAGACCAAATGAAAAACTGTTTTTT
NA | 15 | TRBJ1-1 | TRBV6-1 | TRBD1 | CASSLPGGANTEAFF | TGTGCCAGCAGTCTACCAGGGGGCGCGAACACTGAAGCTTTCTTT
NA | 14 | TRBJ2-3 | TRBV7-6 | NA | CASSLRALTDTQYF | TGTGCCAGCAGCTTACGGGCCCTCACAGATACGCAGTATTTT
few | 16 | TRBJ1-1 | TRBV18 | TRBD1 | CASSLGVDRGVTEAFF | TGTGCCAGCTCACTAGGAGTGGACAGGGGAGTCACTGAAGCTTTCTTT
NA | 14 | TRBJ2-1 | TRBV7-9 | NA | CASSLVSGYDEQFF | TGTGCCAGCAGCTTAGTTTCAGGGTACGATGAGCAGTTCTTC
few | 13 | TRBJ2-7 | TRBV20-1 | NA | CSASSPGSGEQYF | TGCAGTGCTAGCTCCCCCGGCTCGGGCGAGCAGTACTTC
medium-sized | 15 | TRBJ2-1 | TRBV6-5 | NA | CASSYAPSSYNEQFF | TGTGCCAGCAGTTACGCGCCGAGCTCCTACAATGAGCAGTTCTTC
NA | 14 | TRBJ2-3 | TRBV6-6 | TRBD2 | CASSAGGAVDTQYF | TGTGCCAGCAGTGCCGGGGGGGCCGTAGATACGCAGTATTTT
NA | 15 | TRBJ2-3 | TRBV5-4 | TRBD1 | CASSSYRGAQDTQYF | TGTGCCAGCAGCTCATACAGGGGAGCACAGGATACGCAGTATTTT
NA | 16 | TRBJ2-3 | TRBV6-1 | TRBD1 | CASSERQGVDRDTQYF | TGTGCCAGCAGTGAAAGACAGGGAGTTGATCGAGATACGCAGTATTTT
few | 15 | TRBJ2-7 | TRBV13 | TRBD1 | CASSLTPGQNYEQYF | TGTGCCAGCAGCTTAACCCCGGGACAGAACTACGAGCAGTACTTC
medium-sized | 15 | TRBJ1-6 | TRBV27 | NA | CASSLSLGRDSPLHF | TGTGCCAGCAGTTTATCGTTAGGGAGGGATTCACCCCTCCACTTT
few | 14 | TRBJ2-7 | TRBV6-4 | NA | CASSLVRTPYEQYF | TGTGCCAGCAGCCTTGTGCGTACACCTTACGAGCAGTACTTC
few | 12 | TRBJ2-7 | TRBV5-6 | NA | CASSLLAYEQYF | TGTGCCAGCAGCTTGCTGGCCTACGAGCAGTACTTC
NA | 13 | TRBJ2-7 | TRBV6-5 | NA | CASSTLVQGEQYF | TGTGCCAGCAGTACCCTTGTACAGGGAGAGCAGTACTTC
many | 12 | TRBJ1-4 | TRBV5-6 | TRBD1 | CASSSAAGGLFF | TGTGCCAGCAGCTCCGCCGCAGGGGGACTGTTTTTT
medium-sized | 12 | TRBJ2-2 | TRBV19 | NA | CASSIWSGELFF | TGTGCCAGTAGTATTTGGTCCGGGGAGCTGTTTTTT